This T cell receptor beta chain came from a study of T-cell memory formation after mild COVID-19. Germline CDR1 is SGHDT and CDR2 is YYEEEE. The CDR3 loop spans 14 amino acids. With 0 bases removed from V and 6 bases from J, the gap between germline ends came to 9 bases. This clonotype turned up a few times. Its antigen is currently unknown. Findings and limits, study-wide: Several responding clones turned up in pre-infection memory, indicating that cross-reactive memory may have taken part. CD8+ contracting clones occupied EMRA, while CD4+ ones occupied mainly CM and EM.

TCRdb recomputed calls from the 5' RACE reads with MiXCR, one row per CDR3 protein. The data show 70,000 to 100,000 distinct CDR3 sequences, with more than 13% seen just once and around two fifths held by the top ten. The rearrangement joins TRBV5-6 to TRBJ2-2; D gene uncertain. The sequence was obtained from a man between 18 and 29 years old who had mild COVID-19 (a few samples of this study predate the infection). Cell type and time point are not known. Sequencing was done on a sample of PBMCs or a T cell subset sorted from them (not recorded which). The CDR3 DNA reads as TGTGCCAGCAGCTTGGCTCGCTGGCCCGGGGAGCTGTTTTTT. Residues: CASSLARWPGELFF.